This TCR beta chain stems from a study of blood T cell repertoires in COVID-19. At the level of the study: Samples came from the United States, Italy and Spain, spanning acute and convalescent COVID-19. PBMCs, B-cell-depleted T cells, or T cells were the source of the cDNA or gDNA that made up the material.

CDR1 is LNHDA, CDR2 SQIVND, per germline (reference sequence). CDR3 size: 14 residues. V trimming: 4 bases; J trimming: 4 bases; junction bases outside the gene matches: 5. In the original processing: Amplified reference gene primers provided the basis for estimating nucleated cell counts. Profiled with immunoSEQ multiplex PCR; TCRdb holds only in-frame clones, not every one. V and J calls and clone size are given by that table; D and trimming were obtained from the DNA. The table has over 150,000 clones, roughly 83% seen once. The clonotype comes from a woman aged 60-75 years with acute or convalescent COVID-19. The gene calls are TRBV19 and TRBJ1-2, with TRBD1 matching over 8 bases. Sequences were obtained from peripheral blood. The CDR3 nucleotides read TGTGCCAGTAGTACCGCGGACAGGGTCTATGGCTACACCTTC. Its translation: CASSTADRVYGYTF. Full variable domain (missing parts from reference TRBV19 and TRBJ1-2): DGGITQSPKYLFRKEGQNVTLSCEQNLNHDAMYWYRQDPGQGLRLIYYSQIVNDFQKGDIAEGYSVSREKKESFPLTVTSAQKNPTAFYLCASSTADRVYGYTFGSGTRLTVV.